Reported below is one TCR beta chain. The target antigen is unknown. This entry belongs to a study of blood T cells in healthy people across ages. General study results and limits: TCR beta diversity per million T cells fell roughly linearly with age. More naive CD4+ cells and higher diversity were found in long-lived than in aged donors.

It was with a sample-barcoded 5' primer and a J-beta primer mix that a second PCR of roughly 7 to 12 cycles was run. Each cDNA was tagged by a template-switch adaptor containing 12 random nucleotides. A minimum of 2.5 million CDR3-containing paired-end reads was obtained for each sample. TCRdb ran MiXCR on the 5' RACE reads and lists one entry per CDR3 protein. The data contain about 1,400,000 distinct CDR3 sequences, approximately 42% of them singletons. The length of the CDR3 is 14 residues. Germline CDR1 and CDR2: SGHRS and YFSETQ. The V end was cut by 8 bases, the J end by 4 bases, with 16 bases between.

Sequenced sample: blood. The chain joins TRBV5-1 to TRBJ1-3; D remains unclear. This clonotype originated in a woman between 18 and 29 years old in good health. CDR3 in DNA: TGCGCCAGTCGACGGGAAGAGGCCGGAAACACCATATATTTT. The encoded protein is CASRREEAGNTIYF.